These 31 T cell receptor beta chains were sequenced from one sample in a study of human T cells and chemical hapten exposure (dated by TCRdb to 2020 to 2022). In the paper's terms, the time point label means: patch test 2, 6 weeks after DPC sensitization. This specimen's treatment or condition label, interpreted: therapeutic diphenylcyclopropenone sensitization with weekly scalp DPC. Library construction relied on RACE. Sequencing used a NextSeq 500. TCRdb cleaned the public reads at Q25 with fastp, built clones with MiXCR and kept in-frame beta chains. Each entry merges the rows of one CDR3 protein and shows their most common DNA and genes. This sample comprises about 140,000 distinct CDR3 sequences, 10% to 15% of them detected only once. The ten largest clones take up more than 1.1% of the sample. The sequencing used whole blood, collected in connection with sensitization to the hapten diphenylcyclopropenone (DPC). These receptor sequences come from a woman in her forties or fifties with alopecia areata. Some clones in this sample may be carry-over from other donors' samples.

This clonotype was seen ten or more times. The chain joins TRBV9 to TRBJ2-2; 7 bases fit TRBD1. Germline V gene lookup returns CDR1 SGDLS and CDR2 YYNGEE. V shed 0 bases and J 4 bases; nucleotides not matched to a gene: 15. The length of the CDR3 is 19 residues. CDR3 sequence reads: CASSVAPGPDRASTGELFF. CDR3 coding DNA: TGTGCCAGCAGCGTAGCCCCGGGTCCTGACAGGGCTAGCACCGGGGAGCTGTTTTTT.

Ten or more counts support this clonotype. The chain recombines TRBV7-6 with TRBJ2-3; 9 nucleotides match TRBD1. Germline trimming cut 5 bases from V and 4 bases from J; bases unmatched to any gene: 7. The germline gives CDR1 SGHVS, CDR2 FNYEAQ. This CDR3 contains 15 residues. CDR3 sequence: CASSIRDREADTQYF. The CDR3 DNA sequence: TGTGCCAGCAGCATACGGGACAGGGAAGCAGATACGCAGTATTTT.

The sample holds many counts of this clonotype. The rearrangement uses TRBV10-2 and TRBJ2-3, with D possibly being TRBD1 (5 bases). Trimming left V 3 bases short and J 0 bases short, with 7 bases between. In germline, CDR1 is WSHSY, CDR2 SAAADI. CDR3 length: 14 amino acids. For the CDR3, the DNA is TGCGCCAGCAGTGAACAGGCGAGCACAGATACGCAGTATTTT. Its protein product is CASSEQASTDTQYF.

This clonotype was seen many times. One end of the junction does not line up with germline, which may come from a read error. CDR3 DNA: TGTGCTAGCAGCCCGACTAACTCTGGGGCCAACGTCCTGACTTTC. Residues: CASSPTNSGANVLTF. The chain has TRBV7-7 and TRBJ2-6; a weak D match, TRBD2 (5 bases). The CDR3 sequence is 15 residues long. Looked up from germline, CDR1 is SSHAT and CDR2 is FNYEAQ (reference sequence). Filled out from reference TRBV7-7 and TRBJ2-6, the complete variable domain reads GAGVSQSPRYKVTKRGQDVTLRCDPISSHATLYWYQQALGQGPEFLTYFNYEAQPDKSGLPSDRFSAERPEGSISTLTIQRTEQRDSAMYRCASSPTNSGANVLTFGAGSRLTVL.

The chain uses TRBV12-3 or TRBV12-4 and TRBJ1-2, with TRBD1 as a possible D gene (6 bases). Trimming took 6 bases from V and 3 from J, leaving 20 bases between them. This CDR3 region has 16 residues. The CDR3: CASRPSVQGRDYGYTF. CDR3 sequence (DNA): TGTGCCAGCAGGCCTTCCGTACAGGGTAGGGACTATGGCTACACCTTC.

V usage is TRBV11-1 and J usage is TRBJ2-7, with D unclear. Germline values: CDR1 SGHAT, CDR2 FQDESV (reference sequence). The CDR3 has 14 residues. Trimming removed 0 bases at V and 1 base at J, with 7 bases between. The DNA of the CDR3 is TGTGCCAGCAGCTTAGCGCGCAGGTCCTACGAGCAGTACTTC. It is translated as CASSLARRSYEQYF.

This clonotype was counted only a few times. The rearrangement links TRBV27 to TRBJ2-7, with D perhaps matching TRBD2 (5 bases). CDR3 size: 16 residues. Trimming cost V 5 bases and J 2 bases, with 19 bases left between them. The germline gives CDR1 MNHEY, CDR2 SMNVEV (reference sequence). The DNA of the CDR3 is TGTGCCAGCAGTGGGGTCTTTGCGGGCATTACCTACGAGCAGTACTTC. This codes for CASSGVFAGITYEQYF.

This clonotype occurred many times. The chain uses TRBV9 and TRBJ1-3; 7 bases line up with TRBD1. The junction had 17 bases not matched to a gene; V was cut back by 3 bases and J by 8 bases. The CDR3 spans 17 residues. CDR1 SGDLS and CDR2 YYNGEE come from the germline V gene. The CDR3 DNA reads TGTGCCAGCAGCGAAGGGGGCGGGAAAGGATATTTGGACACCATATATTTT. It encodes CASSEGGGKGYLDTIYF.

The J gene is TRBJ2-7, the V gene TRBV5-1, with a weak D call TRBD2 (5 bases). This CDR3 comprises 14 residues. Germline V gives CDR1 SGHRS, CDR2 YFSETQ. The V end was cut by 2 bases, the J end by 11 bases, with 20 bases between. CDR3 bases: TGCGCCAGCAGCTTCCCTAATCCTGGAGGAGAGGAGTACTTC. Its protein product is CASSFPNPGGEEYF.

This clonotype occurred many times. J is TRBJ2-3 and V is TRBV20-1; no clear D. Trimming shortened V by 3 bases and J by 0 bases, and 10 bases separated the two germline ends. Germline-derived CDR1 and CDR2 are DFQATT and SNEGSKA (reference sequence). The CDR3 has 14 residues. The CDR3 sequence is CSARLPSSTDTQYF. The CDR3 bases are TGCAGTGCTAGGTTACCGTCTAGCACAGATACGCAGTATTTT.

This chain joins TRBV12-3 or TRBV12-4 and TRBJ2-3; no firm D call. Deletions cut 3 bases from V and 2 bases from J, with 12 bases between. The CDR3 length is 15 residues. The CDR3 sequence is CASSFGRLNTDTQYF. In DNA, the CDR3 is TGTGCCAGCAGTTTCGGACGGTTAAACACAGATACGCAGTATTTT.

The genes are TRBV5-4 and TRBJ1-4; D possibly corresponds to TRBD1 (6 bases). There are 20 residues in the CDR3. Trimming shortened V by 0 bases and J by 1 base, and 22 bases separated the two germline ends. CDR1 is SGHNT, CDR2 YYREEE, per germline (reference sequence). The CDR3 reads CASSLGGARPIPGTNEKLFF. The CDR3 DNA follows: TGTGCCAGCAGCTTGGGGGGGGCCAGGCCTATCCCTGGAACTAATGAAAAACTGTTTTTT.

This clonotype was found a few times. This chain uses TRBV28 with TRBJ2-3, with no clear D. This CDR3 has 10 amino acids. With 8 bases removed from V and 6 bases from J, the gap between germline ends came to 6 bases. Per germline, CDR1 MDHEN and CDR2 SYDVKM. CDR3 nucleotide sequence: TGTGCCAGCGGGTGGGATACGCAGTATTTT. Translated, it gives CASGWDTQYF.

This clonotype has a count of ten or more. This rearrangement joins TRBV7-3 to TRBJ2-5; D ambiguous. Germline V gene lookup returns CDR1 SGHTA and CDR2 FQGTGA. The length of the CDR3 is 14 residues. Trimming shortened V by 5 bases and J by 6 bases, and 16 bases separated the two germline ends. The chain's CDR3 is CASSPAPGTKTQYF. CDR3 DNA: TGTGCCAGCAGCCCCGCCCCGGGCACTAAGACCCAGTACTTC.

This chain uses TRBV7-6 with TRBJ2-5; a weak D match, TRBD1 (6 bases). Germline CDR1 and CDR2: SGHVS and FNYEAQ. V lost 0 bases to trimming and J lost 1 base, with 12 bases between them. The CDR3 sequence is 16 residues long. CDR3 in amino acids: CASSLASVTGQETQYF. CDR3 DNA sequence: TGTGCCAGCAGCTTAGCGTCGGTGACAGGCCAAGAGACCCAGTACTTC.

This clonotype occurred many times. The CDR3 DNA is TGCAGTGCTAGCGGGGTACGAGGTGCCTATGGCTACACCTTC. This encodes CSASGVRGAYGYTF. This chain joins TRBV20-1 and TRBJ1-2; D is uncertain. This CDR3 has 14 residues. Germline assignment: CDR1 DFQATT and CDR2 SNEGSKA (reference sequence). The V and J ends lost 3 bases and 4 bases respectively, with 15 bases between them.

This clonotype has a handful of counts. The chain has TRBV29-1 and TRBJ2-3; 7 nucleotides agree with TRBD2. J was trimmed by 9 bases and V by 6 bases; bases with no gene match: 6. The germline CDR1 and CDR2 sequences are SQVTM and ANQGSEA. The CDR3 is made up of 11 amino acids. The CDR3 DNA is TGCAGCGTGTGGGACTATGCGACGCAGTATTTT. Amino acids: CSVWDYATQYF.

This chain joins TRBV5-4 and TRBJ2-7, with TRBD2 matching over 10 bases. With V trimmed by 4 bases and J by 5 bases, 9 bases remained unmatched. This CDR3 spans 15 amino acids. The V gene's germline CDR1 is SGHNT and CDR2 YYREEE (reference sequence). CDR3 loop: CASSLGGTSVDEQYF. The CDR3 region has the DNA TGTGCCAGCAGCCTCGGCGGGACTAGCGTAGACGAGCAGTACTTC.

This clonotype occurred many times. The chain links TRBV6-6 to TRBJ2-5; 13 bases are shared with TRBD2. Per germline, CDR1 MNHNY and CDR2 SVGAGI (reference sequence). Trimming took 4 bases from V and 5 from J; bases not matched to a gene: 7. The CDR3 extends over 16 amino acids. The CDR3 region is CASSFGLAGARETQYF. For the CDR3, the DNA is TGTGCCAGCAGTTTCGGACTAGCGGGAGCTCGGGAGACCCAGTACTTC.

The chain is built from TRBV18 and TRBJ2-3; D gene unclear. This CDR3 has 14 residues. The V gene lost 0 bases and the J gene lost 4 bases, with 8 bases spanning the gap. Germline V gene data show CDR1 as KGHSH and CDR2 as LQKENI. CDR3 sequence reads: CASSPPRPADTQYF. The DNA of the CDR3 is TGTGCCAGCTCACCACCTAGGCCTGCAGATACGCAGTATTTT.

This clonotype was seen more than once but under ten times. The CDR3 nucleotides read TGTGCCAGCGGTTGGGTTTCAGGGGAGCTGTTTTTT. Amino acids: CASGWVSGELFF. This chain joins TRBV28 and TRBJ2-2; D call uncertain. Deletions cut 8 bases from V and 8 bases from J, with 12 bases between. The length of the CDR3 is 12 residues. The germline gives CDR1 MDHEN, CDR2 SYDVKM. Combining the CDR3 with reference TRBV28 and TRBJ2-2 gives the whole variable domain DVKVTQSSRYLVKRTGEKVFLECVQDMDHENMFWYRQDPGLGLRLIYFSYDVKMKEKGDIPEGYSVSREKKERFSLILESASTNQTSMYLCASGWVSGELFFGEGSRLTVL.

This clonotype came up a few times. The chain couples TRBV19 to TRBJ2-3, with D perhaps assigned TRBD1 or TRBD2 (6 bases each). The germline V gene has CDR1 LNHDA and CDR2 SQIVND (reference sequence). Trimming left V 1 base short and J 5 bases short, with 16 bases between. The CDR3 loop spans 16 amino acids. The CDR3 spells CASSIGGGGKGDTQYF. The CDR3 nucleotides read TGTGCCAGTAGTATAGGAGGGGGAGGCAAGGGAGATACGCAGTATTTT.

This clonotype was seen more than once but under ten times. The chain has TRBV5-6 and TRBJ2-2; D gene unclear. This CDR3 region has 15 residues. V lost 1 base and J 6 bases, leaving 13 bases between the germline ends. The germline V gene encodes CDR1 SGHDT and CDR2 YYEEEE. The CDR3 loop is CASSLTVVSSGELFF. In nucleotides, the CDR3 is TGTGCCAGCAGCTTGACGGTGGTCTCGTCCGGGGAGCTGTTTTTT.

The chain recombines TRBV12-3 or TRBV12-4 with TRBJ1-5; 10 bases map to TRBD1. This CDR3 has 14 residues. Trimming took 8 bases from V and 2 from J; bases not matched to a gene: 3. CDR3 nucleotides: TGTGCCAGCGGGGGGACAGGGGGCAATCAGCCCCAGCATTTT. Its translation is CASGGTGGNQPQHF.

This rearrangement joins TRBV5-1 to TRBJ1-1, with 10 bases fitting TRBD1. The ends lost 4 bases at V and 6 bases at J; junction bases unmatched: 12. CDR1 and CDR2 (germline): SGHRS, YFSETQ. The CDR3 runs to 16 residues. The CDR3 DNA reads as TGCGCCAGCAGCGCGGAAGGACAGGGGGTAAAAGCTGAAGCTTTCTTT. Its protein is CASSAEGQGVKAEAFF.

The chain employs TRBV10-2 and TRBJ2-2; TRBD1 is a possible D gene (6 bases). CDR3 length: 14 amino acids. The V gene lost 6 bases and the J gene lost 7 bases, with 15 bases spanning the gap. Germline values: CDR1 WSHSY, CDR2 SAAADI. As DNA, the CDR3 is TGCGCCAGCAGCGAATACAGGGTTGGCGGGGAGCTGTTTTTT. This translates into CASSEYRVGGELFF.

CDR3 bases: TGCGCCAGTCAGGGCCGGTCTGGGGCCAACGTCCTGACTTTC. Translation gives CASQGRSGANVLTF. The chain is built from TRBV5-1 and TRBJ2-6; weak D call: TRBD1 (5 bases). The CDR3 runs to 14 residues. The V gene's germline CDR1 is SGHRS and CDR2 YFSETQ. The V end lost 8 bases, the J end lost 1 base, and 10 bases lay between the germline ends.

The rearrangement links TRBV18 to TRBJ1-2; TRBD1 matches at 7 bases. J was trimmed by 2 bases and V by 2 bases; bases with no gene match: 5. Germline CDR1 and CDR2: KGHSH and LQKENI. The CDR3 has 15 amino acids. In DNA form, the CDR3 reads TGTGCCAGCTCACCAAACAGGGGAGACAACTATGGCTACACCTTC. Translating it yields CASSPNRGDNYGYTF.

The J gene is TRBJ2-5, the V gene TRBV12-3 or TRBV12-4; D could derive from TRBD1 or TRBD2 (5 bases each). Trimming pared 5 bases from V and 2 bases from J, leaving 12 bases between. There are 14 residues in the CDR3. CDR3 sequence (DNA): TGTGCCAGCAGTGGTTGGGACCTACAAGAGACCCAGTACTTC. As protein: CASSGWDLQETQYF.

This clonotype has more than one count but fewer than ten. The chain combines TRBV5-1 with TRBJ1-2; possibly TRBD1 for D (5 bases). Germline assignment: CDR1 SGHRS and CDR2 YFSETQ. The CDR3 covers 13 residues. V gave up 4 bases and J gave up 4 bases, with 11 bases separating them. In nucleotides, the CDR3 is TGCGCCAGCAGCACCGGGACGGCCTATGGCTACACCTTC. Translated: CASSTGTAYGYTF. The full variable domain, its missing parts supplied by reference TRBV5-1 and TRBJ1-2, is KAGVTQTPRYLIKTRGQQVTLSCSPISGHRSVSWYQQTPGQGLQFLFEYFSETQRNKGNFPGRFSGRQFSNSRSEMNVSTLELGDSALYLCASSTGTAYGYTFGSGTRLTVV.

The chain has TRBV28 and TRBJ2-7; D may correspond to TRBD1 or TRBD2 (6 bases each). Trimming took 3 bases from V and 2 from J, leaving 14 bases between them. In germline, CDR1 is MDHEN, CDR2 SYDVKM. The CDR3 runs 15 residues. The CDR3 coding sequence is TGTGCCAGCAGTTTTTCCGGGGGCGCCACCTACGAGCAGTACTTC. Translated, it gives CASSFSGGATYEQYF.